One and the same sample provided the 18 T cell receptor beta chains below, sequenced in a study of T cell responses to AZD1222 COVID-19 vaccine (dated by TCRdb to the early 2020s). The library was obtained by the immunoSEQ multiplex PCR assay. TCRdb carries this immuneACCESS record with in-frame sequences only. Its versions omit some clonotypes, under half of them owing to an unresolved V gene in the studies checked, with the rest unexplained. The sample table holds roughly 140,000 clones, of which approximately 93% were seen once. Around 12% of the sample goes to the ten largest clones. Sample time point, as interpreted from the label and publication: sample from adult after SARS-CoV-2 infection, after symptom onset. This specimen was peripheral blood, taken after recovery from COVID-19. These receptors all stem from an adult who had recovered from COVID-19.

The table lists this clone with a few counts. The CDR3 sequence: CASSLGLDYPYNEQFF. CDR3 DNA: TGTGCCAGCAGCTTGGGGCTGGACTATCCGTACAATGAGCAGTTCTTC. The V gene is TRBV5-4, the J gene TRBJ2-1, with a weak D call TRBD2 (6 bases). V was shortened by 0 bases and J by 4 bases, with 14 bases between the two germline ends. CDR3 length: 16 residues. CDR1 and CDR2 (germline): SGHNT, YYREEE (reference sequence).

The genes are TRBV12-3 or TRBV12-4 and TRBJ2-7; the D gene is possibly TRBD1 (6 bases). The CDR3 runs 12 residues. Trimming took 6 bases from V and 7 from J, leaving 13 bases between them. The CDR3 protein is CASRLLDREQYF. As DNA, the CDR3 is TGTGCCAGCAGACTCCTCGACAGGGAGCAGTACTTC.

The chain is built from TRBV7-9 and TRBJ2-5; D remains ambiguous. The germline V gene has CDR1 SEHNR and CDR2 FQNEAQ (reference sequence). V was clipped by 2 bases and J by 4 bases, with 8 bases between them. This CDR3 has 13 residues. CDR3: CASSLYGRETQYF. The CDR3 nucleotides read TGTGCCAGCAGCTTATACGGTAGAGAGACCCAGTACTTC.

The chain joins TRBV11-1 to TRBJ2-1; D unclear. V was cut by 5 bases and J by 0 bases, with 11 bases left in between. CDR1 is SGHAT, CDR2 FQDESV, per germline (reference sequence). This CDR3 contains 15 residues. The CDR3 loop reads CASSPTILSYNEQFF. For the CDR3, the DNA is TGTGCCAGCAGCCCGACGATCCTCTCCTACAATGAGCAGTTCTTC.

The chain uses TRBV5-4 and TRBJ2-7, with D unclear. This CDR3 has 13 amino acids. Germline assignment: CDR1 SGHNT and CDR2 YYREEE (reference sequence). Trimming pared 4 bases from V and 3 bases from J, leaving 11 bases between. CDR3 amino acids: CASSPENLYEQYF. CDR3 DNA: TGTGCCAGCAGCCCGGAGAATCTCTACGAGCAGTACTTC.

The V call is TRBV28, the J call TRBJ1-1; D might be TRBD1 (6 bases). The V end was cut by 5 bases, the J end by 1 base, with 17 bases between. The CDR3 totals 16 residues. CDR1 and CDR2 from the germline V gene are MDHEN and SYDVKM. The chain's CDR3 is CASSPWTDRRNTEAFF. The DNA for the CDR3 is TGTGCCAGCAGTCCCTGGACAGACCGGAGGAACACTGAAGCTTTCTTT.

In this sample, this clone turned up once. This chain joins TRBV30 and TRBJ2-1; possible D gene TRBD2, 6 bases. Germline V lookup: CDR1 GTSNPN, CDR2 SVGIG (reference sequence). The CDR3 consists of 17 residues. Trimming took off 0 bases at V and 1 base at J, with 16 bases between the two ends. CDR3 region: CAWSVRTYSGSYNEQFF. The CDR3 DNA reads as TGTGCCTGGAGTGTACGGACCTACAGCGGGTCCTACAATGAGCAGTTCTTC.

The chain recombines TRBV29-1 with TRBJ2-1; D possibly corresponds to TRBD2 (6 bases). CDR1 is SQVTM, CDR2 ANQGSEA, per germline. This CDR3 has 14 residues. The V end was cut by 3 bases, the J end by 1 base, with 10 bases between. The CDR3, as DNA: TGCAGCGTTGACATCGGGGGTTCCTACAATGAGCAGTTCTTC. Its translation is CSVDIGGSYNEQFF.

This clone has just a few counts. The J gene is TRBJ1-3, the V gene TRBV5-5; 10 bases align to TRBD1. Germline trimming cut 2 bases from V and 2 bases from J; bases unmatched to any gene: 7. This CDR3 spans 17 amino acids. Per the germline V gene, CDR1 is SGHKS and CDR2 is YYEKEE (reference sequence). In DNA, the CDR3 is TGTGCCAGCAGCTTCTCCGGGACAGGGGCGGCTGGAAACACCATATATTTT. This codes for CASSFSGTGAAGNTIYF.

The V and J genes are TRBV5-1 and TRBJ2-2; D unresolved. V dropped 0 bases and J dropped 1 base, with 7 bases sitting between them. The CDR3 totals 15 residues. The V gene's germline CDR1 is SGHRS and CDR2 YFSETQ. The CDR3 sequence: CASSLDLLNTGELFF. The CDR3 nucleotides are TGCGCCAGCAGCTTGGACCTCTTGAACACCGGGGAGCTGTTTTTT.

The J gene is TRBJ2-3, the V gene TRBV6-5, with 9 positions matching TRBD1. The germline CDR1 and CDR2 sequences are MNHEY and SVGAGI. The CDR3 sequence is 14 residues long. V lost 11 bases to trimming and J lost 5 bases; unmatched junction nucleotides: 11. The DNA of the CDR3 is TGTGCCGCAGCAACAGGGGGCTGGAAAGATACGCAGTATTTT. Translating it yields CAAATGGWKDTQYF.

The chain joins TRBV4-1 to TRBJ1-6, with TRBD1 identical over 9 bases. This CDR3 has 15 amino acids. The germline V gene has CDR1 MGHRA and CDR2 YSYEKL. V gave up 4 bases and J gave up 7 bases; unmatched junction bases: 5. Here the CDR3 reads CASSLAGTGNSPLHF. The CDR3 region has the DNA TGCGCCAGCAGCCTCGCCGGGACAGGGAATTCACCCCTCCACTTT.

The chain recombines TRBV19 with TRBJ1-5; TRBD1 aligns across 8 bases. The germline CDR1 and CDR2 sequences are LNHDA and SQIVND (reference sequence). The CDR3 consists of 15 residues. The J segment lost 5 bases and the V segment lost 6 bases, leaving 9 bases of the junction unmatched. The CDR3 here is CASSADREGDQPQHF. The CDR3 bases are TGTGCCAGTAGCGCGGACAGGGAAGGGGATCAGCCCCAGCATTTT.

The chain is built from TRBV5-1 and TRBJ1-5, with D uncertain. This CDR3 region has 16 residues. Germline-derived CDR1 and CDR2 are SGHRS and YFSETQ. V lost 1 base to trimming and J lost 7 bases, with 18 bases between them. CDR3 nucleotides: TGCGCCAGCAGCTTGTCAGGATCAGGAGAGGGCCAGCCCCAGCATTTT. Its translation is CASSLSGSGEGQPQHF.

This clone was seen once. J is TRBJ2-3 and V is TRBV5-6; no definite D call. Germline V CDR1 and CDR2: SGHDT, YYEEEE. The germline V and J ends were trimmed by 6 bases and 11 bases, with 19 bases remaining between them. This CDR3 comprises 13 residues. CDR3 bases: TGTGCCAGCACCCAAGTTGAGGTCGAGAGGCAGTATTTT. Translated: CASTQVEVERQYF.

The chain carries TRBV3-1 (or the pseudogene TRBV3-2) and TRBJ1-3; 7 bases line up with TRBD1. Unmatched junction bases numbered 6, after V lost 1 base and J lost 0 bases. Germline V gives CDR1 LGHDT, CDR2 YNNKEL (reference sequence). The CDR3 has 17 amino acids. The CDR3 loop reads CASSQGAGGFSGNTIYF. The CDR3, as DNA: TGTGCCAGCAGCCAAGGAGCAGGGGGGTTCTCTGGAAACACCATATATTTT.

The J gene is TRBJ1-2, the V gene TRBV18, with no clear D. Trimming cost V 3 bases and J 1 base, with 18 bases left between them. Germline V gene sequence: CDR1 KGHSH, CDR2 LQKENI. The CDR3 is made up of 17 amino acids. The chain's CDR3 is CASSPQTIGFYNYGYTF. The CDR3 DNA reads as TGTGCCAGCTCACCTCAGACTATCGGATTCTATAACTATGGCTACACCTTC.

The chain has TRBV19 and TRBJ1-5, with a tentative D call TRBD1 (6 bases). The CDR3 is 17 amino acids. Germline V gene lookup returns CDR1 LNHDA and CDR2 SQIVND (reference sequence). V shed 2 bases and J shed 6 bases, with 20 bases lying between them. CDR3: CASSIRPLWGAGQPQHF. The CDR3 DNA reads as TGTGCCAGTAGTATAAGGCCGCTTTGGGGGGCAGGTCAGCCCCAGCATTTT.